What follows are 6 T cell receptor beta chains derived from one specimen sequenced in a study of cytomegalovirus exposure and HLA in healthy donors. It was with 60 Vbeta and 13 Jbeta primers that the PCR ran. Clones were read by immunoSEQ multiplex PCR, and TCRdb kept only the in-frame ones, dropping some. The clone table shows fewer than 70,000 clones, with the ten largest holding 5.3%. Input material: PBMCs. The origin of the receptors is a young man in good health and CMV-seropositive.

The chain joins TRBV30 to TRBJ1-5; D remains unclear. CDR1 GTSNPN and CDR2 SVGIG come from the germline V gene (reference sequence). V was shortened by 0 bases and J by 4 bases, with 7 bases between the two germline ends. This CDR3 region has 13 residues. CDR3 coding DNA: TGTGCCTGGAGTGTACGCGGGAATCAGCCCCAGCATTTT. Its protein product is CAWSVRGNQPQHF.

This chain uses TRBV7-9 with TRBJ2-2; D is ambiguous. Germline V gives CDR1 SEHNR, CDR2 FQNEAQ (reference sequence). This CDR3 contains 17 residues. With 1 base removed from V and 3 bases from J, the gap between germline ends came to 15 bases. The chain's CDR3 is CASSLGANPMDTGELFF. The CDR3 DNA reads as TGTGCCAGCAGCTTAGGAGCTAACCCCATGGACACCGGGGAGCTGTTTTTT.

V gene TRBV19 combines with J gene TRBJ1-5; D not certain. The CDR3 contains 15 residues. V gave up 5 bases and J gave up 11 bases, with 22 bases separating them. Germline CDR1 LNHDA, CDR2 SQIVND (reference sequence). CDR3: CASSSIQGRVMAQHF. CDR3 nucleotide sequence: TGTGCCAGTAGTTCAATCCAAGGCCGGGTGATGGCCCAGCATTTT.

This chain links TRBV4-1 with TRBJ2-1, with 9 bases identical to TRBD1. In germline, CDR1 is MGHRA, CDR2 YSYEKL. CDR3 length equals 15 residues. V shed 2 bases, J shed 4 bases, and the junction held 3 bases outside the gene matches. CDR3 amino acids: CASSQSGTGYNEQFF. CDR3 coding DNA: TGCGCCAGCAGCCAATCGGGGACAGGGTACAATGAGCAGTTCTTC.

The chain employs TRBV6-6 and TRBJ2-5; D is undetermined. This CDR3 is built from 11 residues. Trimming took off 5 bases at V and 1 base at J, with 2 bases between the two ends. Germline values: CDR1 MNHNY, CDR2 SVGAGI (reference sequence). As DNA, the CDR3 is TGTGCCAGCAGTCGCCAAGAGACCCAGTACTTC. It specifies CASSRQETQYF.

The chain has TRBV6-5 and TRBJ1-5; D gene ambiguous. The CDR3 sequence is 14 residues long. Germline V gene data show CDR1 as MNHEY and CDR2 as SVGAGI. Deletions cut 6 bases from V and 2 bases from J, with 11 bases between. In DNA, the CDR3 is TGTGCCAGCAGCCCCATACGAGGCAATCAGCCCCAGCATTTT. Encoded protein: CASSPIRGNQPQHF.